The present entry profiles one T cell receptor beta chain with its context. Antigen specificity is unknown. The V segment lost 5 bases and the J segment 7 bases; nucleotides outside the gene matches: 12. The CDR3 covers 15 residues. Germline CDR1 SGHTA, CDR2 FQGNSA. The data originate from a study of CD8+ T cells in alopecia areata. For the study at large: Affected scalp percentage determined the severity score of treated patients.

The study's findings and limits: Normal scalp had lower clonality than lesional scalp, with alopecia totalis/universalis lesions showing this most strongly.

Sequencing templates came from extracted RNA that was reverse transcribed into cDNA. The protocol was immunoSEQ multiplex PCR, while the TCRdb copy is restricted to in-frame clones and leaves out a portion. Among 150,000 to 200,000 clones, roughly three fifths were seen once, and the ten largest hold over 3%. Treatment: oral pan-JAK inhibitor, 5-10 mg twice daily. The J gene is TRBJ1-2, the V gene TRBV7-2; 8 bases align to TRBD1. This sequence originates from a human donor with alopecia areata. Source: CD4+ T cells sorted from blood, taken at week 4, from a patient treated with tofacitinib. The CDR3 bases are TGTGCCAGCAGCGCCATAGTACAGGGGGTGGGTGGCTACACCTTC. Translation: CASSAIVQGVGGYTF.